These T cell receptor beta chains were read from a single sample in a study of T cells in tumors after PD-1 blockade. Libraries were prepared by immunoSEQ multiplex PCR; TCRdb keeps only in-frame clonotypes and omits some of them. The sample holds about 63,000 clones; about 74% are singletons and the top ten take around 4.7%. Source: PBMCs, taken after anti-PD-1 treatment. These receptors originate from a human donor with basal cell carcinoma. CDR3s include the opening cysteine and the closing phenylalanine or tryptophan. The order of the fields is clone size, J gene, V gene, D gene, CDR3 protein, CDR3 DNA. The D gene is left open where the match is weak. Clone size is not always given. Where it is, it says once, few, many or a class for expanded clones.

abundance: -; j_gene: TRBJ2-7; v_gene: TRBV3-1/TRBV3-2; d_gene: TRBD1; CDR3aa: CASSQGQGTYEQYF; CDR3nt: TGTGCCAGCAGCCAAGGACAGGGGACCTACGAGCAGTACTTC
abundance: -; j_gene: TRBJ2-2; v_gene: TRBV21-1; d_gene: -; CDR3aa: CASSFDRGAVF; CDR3nt: TGTGCCAGCAGCTTCGACCGGGGAGCTGTTTTT
abundance: few; j_gene: TRBJ1-4; v_gene: TRBV5-1; d_gene: -; CDR3aa: CASSAARDINEKLFF; CDR3nt: TGCGCCAGCAGCGCGGCCCGGGACATTAATGAAAAACTGTTTTTT
abundance: -; j_gene: TRBJ2-2; v_gene: TRBV7-9; d_gene: -; CDR3aa: CASSLERGPSVGELFF; CDR3nt: TGTGCCAGCAGCTTAGAAAGGGGACCCTCGGTGGGGGAGCTGTTTTTT
abundance: -; j_gene: TRBJ1-4; v_gene: TRBV30; d_gene: -; CDR3aa: CAYDKRSPQIF; CDR3nt: TGTGCCTACGACAAGAGGTCACCTCAGATTTTT
abundance: -; j_gene: TRBJ2-4; v_gene: TRBV30; d_gene: TRBD2; CDR3aa: CAWRRTGGGGANIQYF; CDR3nt: TGTGCCTGGAGAAGGACAGGCGGCGGGGGGGCCAACATTCAGTACTTC
abundance: few; j_gene: TRBJ1-1; v_gene: TRBV6-6; d_gene: -; CDR3aa: CASVRFEDTEAFF; CDR3nt: TGTGCCAGCGTGAGATTTGAGGACACTGAAGCTTTCTTT
abundance: -; j_gene: TRBJ2-3; v_gene: TRBV29-1; d_gene: TRBD2; CDR3aa: CSVEDRSGGATDTQYF; CDR3nt: TGCAGCGTTGAAGACCGGAGCGGGGGGGCTACAGATACGCAGTATTTT
abundance: -; j_gene: TRBJ1-2; v_gene: TRBV12-3/TRBV12-4; d_gene: -; CDR3aa: CASSFEGTDGYTF; CDR3nt: TGTGCCAGCAGTTTTGAGGGGACGGATGGCTACACCTTC
abundance: -; j_gene: TRBJ2-5; v_gene: TRBV5-6; d_gene: -; CDR3aa: CASSYLQEGLKTQYF; CDR3nt: TGTGCCAGCAGCTACCTTCAAGAGGGCCTGAAGACCCAGTACTTC
abundance: -; j_gene: TRBJ1-4; v_gene: TRBV5-1; d_gene: -; CDR3aa: CASSLKAALNEKLFF; CDR3nt: TGCGCCAGCAGCTTGAAGGCAGCCCTGAATGAAAAACTGTTTTTT
abundance: -; j_gene: TRBJ1-3; v_gene: TRBV2; d_gene: -; CDR3aa: CAREVSGNTIYF; CDR3nt: TGTGCCAGAGAGGTCTCTGGAAACACCATATATTTT
abundance: -; j_gene: TRBJ2-2; v_gene: TRBV7-9; d_gene: -; CDR3aa: CASSLVLNTGELFF; CDR3nt: TGTGCCAGCAGCTTAGTTCTGAACACCGGGGAGCTGTTTTTT
abundance: few; j_gene: TRBJ2-7; v_gene: TRBV5-1; d_gene: -; CDR3aa: CASSPLQGAYEQYF; CDR3nt: TGCGCCAGCAGCCCCCTCCAGGGAGCCTACGAGCAGTACTTC
abundance: few; j_gene: TRBJ2-1; v_gene: TRBV5-1; d_gene: TRBD1; CDR3aa: CASSQDRGKAYNEQFF; CDR3nt: TGCGCCAGCAGCCAGGACAGGGGAAAGGCCTACAATGAGCAGTTCTTC
abundance: few; j_gene: TRBJ2-5; v_gene: TRBV29-1; d_gene: -; CDR3aa: CSVEGREWETQYF; CDR3nt: TGCAGCGTTGAAGGCAGAGAGTGGGAGACCCAGTACTTC